The next 14 T cell receptor beta chains were all read from a single sample in a study of blood T cells in healthy people across ages (dated by TCRdb to the mid-2010s). Libraries were prepared through 5' RACE. A second roughly 6 to 12 cycle PCR used a sample-barcoded 5' primer and a J-beta primer mix. Starting from the raw public reads, TCRdb applied fastp trimming at Q25, assembled clones with MiXCR and retained in-frame beta chains. Rows are unified per CDR3 protein, each entry keeping the most common DNA and genes. The sample includes 1.5 million to 2 million distinct CDR3 sequences, with approximately 39% observed a single time. The ten largest clonotypes hold roughly 23% of the sample. What was sequenced was blood. The source of these receptors is a human donor in good health.

The chain recombines TRBV5-1 with TRBJ1-2, with 7 bases lining up with TRBD1. The CDR3 has 14 amino acids. Germline-derived CDR1 and CDR2 are SGHRS and YFSETQ. With 2 bases clipped from V and 6 bases from J, the junction kept 7 bases outside the gene matches. In DNA, the CDR3 is TGCGCCAGCAGCTTTACCGACAGGGAGGATGGCTACACCTTC. It is translated as CASSFTDREDGYTF.

Ten or more counts support this clonotype. The CDR3 nucleotides read TGCGCCAGCAGCCAGGACCTCCCTGGGGCCAACGTCCTGACTTTC. Translated, it gives CASSQDLPGANVLTF. The chain has TRBV4-1 and TRBJ2-6; D remains ambiguous. Trimming took off 3 bases at V and 2 bases at J, with 8 bases between the two ends. The CDR3 length is 15 residues. Germline V lookup: CDR1 MGHRA, CDR2 YSYEKL.

The gene calls are TRBV7-2 and TRBJ1-2; TRBD1 matches at 8 bases. This CDR3 region has 16 residues. Looked up from germline, CDR1 is SGHTA and CDR2 is FQGNSA. V shed 1 base, J shed 8 bases, and the junction held 12 bases outside the gene matches. The CDR3 spells CASSLELSGTGDGYTF. Here the CDR3 DNA reads TGTGCCAGCAGCTTAGAATTATCCGGGACAGGTGACGGCTACACCTTC.

This clonotype was detected ten times or more. The V call is TRBV4-2, the J call TRBJ2-3; 11 bases agree with TRBD1. Germline V lookup: CDR1 LGHNA, CDR2 YNFKEQ. Trimming cost V 4 bases and J 7 bases; bases outside gene matches: 13. This CDR3 is built from 17 residues. The chain's CDR3 is CASSLPDRGRDAYTQYF. In DNA form, the CDR3 reads TGTGCCAGCAGCCTCCCGGACAGGGGGCGTGATGCATATACGCAGTATTTT.

This rearrangement joins TRBV7-6 to TRBJ1-2; no definite D call. This CDR3 is built from 16 residues. Germline V gives CDR1 SGHVS, CDR2 FNYEAQ. Trimming removed 5 bases at V and 7 bases at J, with 23 bases between. The CDR3 protein is CASSPYENTHRFGYTF. In DNA, the CDR3 is TGTGCCAGCAGCCCTTATGAGAACACCCACCGTTTTGGCTACACCTTC.

This clonotype was counted only a few times. V and J are TRBV24-1 and TRBJ1-2; 8 bases agree with TRBD1. The germline gives CDR1 KGHDR, CDR2 SFDVKD. The junction had 7 bases not matched to a gene; V was cut back by 10 bases and J by 4 bases. This CDR3 has 13 amino acids. The CDR3 region has the DNA TGTGCCACAAGCGACAGGGGAAGCTATGGCTACACCTTC. It translates to CATSDRGSYGYTF.

The V call is TRBV19, the J call TRBJ2-4; TRBD2 matches 10 bases. The DNA end lines up better with TRBJ2-7; the J call may be wrong. This CDR3 has 15 amino acids. Germline values: CDR1 LNHDA, CDR2 SQIVND (reference sequence). The chain's CDR3 is CASSISTSGAYEQYF. The CDR3 coding sequence is TGTGCCAGTAGTATCTCCACTAGCGGGGCCTACGAGCAGTACTTC.

This clonotype showed up many times. The chain carries TRBV7-2 and TRBJ2-5; D unresolved. CDR1 is SGHTA and CDR2 is FQGNSA in the germline V gene. V lost 3 bases and J lost 2, with 10 bases in between. CDR3 size: 14 residues. The CDR3 coding sequence is TGTGCCAGCAGCTTTTTCTCCTTACAAGAGACCCAGTACTTC. Amino acid sequence: CASSFFSLQETQYF.

This chain links TRBV2 with TRBJ1-2, with TRBD1 matching 8 bases. There are 14 residues in the CDR3. Germline CDR1 is SNHLY and CDR2 is FYNNEI. The V segment lost 6 bases and the J segment 7 bases; nucleotides outside the gene matches: 10. CDR3: CASSQRTGHSGYTF. CDR3 nucleotide sequence: TGTGCCAGCAGCCAAAGGACAGGGCATAGTGGCTACACCTTC.

A few counts support this clonotype. The chain has TRBV5-5 and TRBJ1-1; 7 nucleotides agree with TRBD1. V lost 5 bases and J lost 3; bases outside the gene matches: 10. CDR3 length: 15 residues. In germline, CDR1 is SGHKS, CDR2 YYEKEE (reference sequence). The CDR3 sequence is CASSSSGGEYTEAFF. The CDR3 coding sequence is TGTGCCAGCAGTTCCTCAGGGGGGGAATACACTGAAGCTTTCTTT.

The chain couples TRBV15 to TRBJ2-4, with 7 bases that match TRBD2. The end of the DNA aligns better with TRBJ2-5, so the J call may be wrong. The CDR3 sequence is 15 residues long. The germline CDR1 and CDR2 sequences are LNHNV and YYDKDF (reference sequence). This chain's CDR3 is CATSPGRGEEETQYF. The CDR3, as DNA: TGTGCCACCAGCCCGGGGAGGGGTGAGGAAGAGACCCAGTACTTC.

Here the CDR3 reads CATRRDYGYTF. CDR3 coding DNA: TGTGCCACCCGACGGGACTATGGCTACACCTTC. The chain employs TRBV6-5 and TRBJ1-2; D is ambiguous. The CDR3 runs to 11 residues. CDR1 MNHEY and CDR2 SVGAGI come from the germline V gene. Trimming shortened V by 10 bases and J by 3 bases, and 9 bases separated the two germline ends.

This clonotype was seen more than once but under ten times. The chain carries TRBV7-2 and TRBJ2-5; 7 nucleotides align to TRBD2. The J segment lost 5 bases and the V segment lost 5 bases, leaving 8 bases of the junction unmatched. The CDR3 runs 14 residues. From germline, CDR1 is SGHTA and CDR2 FQGNSA. The chain's CDR3 is CASSPRNGRETQYF. In nucleotides, the CDR3 is TGTGCCAGCAGCCCTAGGAACGGGAGGGAGACCCAGTACTTC.

The V gene is TRBV12-3 or TRBV12-4, the J gene TRBJ2-2, with D possibly being TRBD2 (7 bases). V was clipped by 8 bases and J by 4 bases, with 14 bases between them. The CDR3 is 14 amino acids. The CDR3 coding sequence is TGTGCCAGCCGAGGGGGGGCGAGCACCGGGGAGCTGTTTTTT. This translates into CASRGGASTGELFF.